This TCR beta chain was recovered during a study of blood T cell repertoires in COVID-19. Overall study context: From the United States, Italy and Spain came samples of acute and convalescent COVID-19.

This clone is a singleton in its sample. V lost 4 bases to trimming and J lost 1 base, with 9 bases between them. The CDR3 runs 13 residues. Germline V gives CDR1 SGHDT, CDR2 YYEEEE. The table came from immunoSEQ multiplex PCR; TCRdb's copy has only in-frame clones and leaves some out. The sample lists around 100,000 clones; roughly 85% were seen once. The rearrangement uses TRBV5-6 and TRBJ2-7; D unclear. Sequences were obtained from peripheral blood. The TCR sequence derives from a woman in her 70s with active or convalescent COVID-19. CDR3 region: CASSPDLSYEQYF. The CDR3 bases are TGTGCCAGCAGCCCCGACTTGTCCTACGAGCAGTACTTC.